The 5 T cell receptor beta chains listed next were all sequenced from one sample in a study of T cells in Graves' hyperthyroidism and ophthalmopathy. It was RNA transcripts that yielded the amplified TCR beta CDR3 regions. RT-PCR in the first round (using the HTBI primer set) targeted the TCR CDR3. TCRdb ran MiXCR on the multiplex PCR reads and lists one entry per CDR3 protein. The data hold some 600,000 distinct CDR3 sequences, with more than 11% observed a single time. Material for sequencing was blood. The receptors were sampled from a woman in her 30s with Graves' hyperthyroidism that later progressed to Graves' ophthalmopathy.

The genes are TRBV4-1 and TRBJ2-1; TRBD2 agrees at 9 bases. The V gene's germline CDR1 is MGHRA and CDR2 YSYEKL. CDR3 size: 17 residues. V shed 1 base, J shed 2 bases, and the junction held 6 bases outside the gene matches. DNA of the CDR3: TGCGCCAGCAGCCAAGGGGTTCTAGCGGGGACCTACAATGAGCAGTTCTTC. Translation: CASSQGVLAGTYNEQFF.

The sample holds many counts of this clonotype. This chain joins TRBV5-1 and TRBJ1-1; D gene ambiguous. In germline, CDR1 is SGHRS, CDR2 YFSETQ. Trimming removed 1 base from V and 7 bases from J, with 14 bases in between. The CDR3 contains 14 residues. CDR3 residues: CASSLNADMIEAFF. The CDR3 DNA reads TGCGCCAGCAGCTTGAATGCCGATATGATTGAAGCTTTCTTT.

This clonotype has just a few counts. The chain employs TRBV9 and TRBJ1-6; tentatively, D is TRBD1 (5 bases). The germline V gene encodes CDR1 SGDLS and CDR2 YYNGEE. CDR3 length: 14 amino acids. The V end was cut by 2 bases, the J end by 9 bases, with 12 bases between. The CDR3 bases are TGTGCCAGCAGCGTCTCCACGGGGGTTTCACCCCTCCACTTT. As protein: CASSVSTGVSPLHF.

V usage is TRBV11-3 and J usage is TRBJ2-1, with 10 bases matching TRBD2. The V segment lost 0 bases and the J segment 5 bases; nucleotides outside the gene matches: 7. CDR1 is SGHNT and CDR2 is YENEEA in the germline V gene. The CDR3 sequence is 17 residues long. Here the CDR3 reads CASSLDQASGSDNEQFF. The CDR3 DNA reads as TGTGCCAGCAGCTTAGATCAGGCTAGCGGGAGTGACAATGAGCAGTTCTTC.

The chain carries TRBV5-4 and TRBJ2-7; TRBD1 agrees at 10 bases. V shed 4 bases, J shed 2 bases, and the junction held 6 bases outside the gene matches. Germline V gene data show CDR1 as SGHNT and CDR2 as YYREEE (reference sequence). The CDR3 runs 15 residues. The CDR3: CASSPRDRGPYEQYF. CDR3 coding DNA: TGTGCCAGCAGCCCCCGGGACAGGGGACCCTACGAGCAGTACTTC.